The clone carrying this T cell receptor (beta chain) has only one observation. The sample is drawn from a study of blood T cell repertoires in COVID-19. On the study more broadly: COVID-19 samples collected from the United States, Italy and Spain covered acute and convalescent phases. Sample material is recorded as cDNA or gDNA derived from T cells, B-cell-depleted T cells, or PBMCs.

Authors' data handling: Estimation of nucleated cell counts was performed using reference gene primer amplification. Some clones are missing from TCRdb's copy, which holds only in-frame ones; the method was immunoSEQ multiplex PCR. For V, J and clone size, that table is used; D and trimming come from the DNA. The table has around 65,000 clones, approximately 79% seen once. Trimming left V 4 bases short and J 3 bases short, with 13 bases between. This CDR3 comprises 14 residues. CDR1 and CDR2 (germline): SGHRS, YFSETQ. The J gene is TRBJ1-1, the V gene TRBV5-1; unclear D gene. This TCR came from a human donor in a cohort sampled during active COVID-19. The sample comprised peripheral blood. For the CDR3, the DNA is TGCGCCAGCAGCCCCCCTGAGGAGGACACTGAAGCTTTCTTT. Its translation: CASSPPEEDTEAFF.